This TCR beta chain was identified in a study of cytomegalovirus exposure and HLA in healthy donors. Study-level information: The Caucasian-associated ancestry cluster held over 65% of under 450 genotyped donors.

The primer mix had 60 Vbeta and 13 Jbeta primers. The assay was immunoSEQ multiplex PCR, and TCRdb's table has in-frame clones only and misses some. The sample shows 75,000 to 90,000 clones, less than 80% of them seen only once. Study findings and constraints: Later on, an analysis tied roughly 17,000 TCR beta sequences to HLA alleles at 0.05 false discovery rate. The study reported that TCR beta sequences accurately predicted HLA-A and HLA-B alleles in most subjects. CMV serostatus stood as the only immune exposure information on hand.

Concerning this clone: Its antigen is not known.

The germline gives CDR1 SQVTM, CDR2 ANQGSEA. This CDR3 has 13 amino acids. Trimming stripped 5 bases from V and 1 base from J, with 12 bases between. This sequence was found in a woman aged 40-49 years in good health and CMV-seropositive. The source material was PBMCs. The genes are TRBV29-1 and TRBJ2-7; D perhaps matches TRBD1 (6 bases). This CDR3 is CSVTLQGSYEQYF. The CDR3 region has the DNA TGCAGCGTTACCCTACAGGGTTCCTACGAGCAGTACTTC.